A selection of T cell receptor beta chains follows, all from one sample in a study of T cells after yellow fever vaccination. MiXCR, applied by TCRdb to the 5' RACE reads, yields one record per CDR3 protein. The repertoire consists of 200,000 to 250,000 distinct CDR3 sequences, with more than 3% occurring once and the leading ten covering roughly 3%. The sequencing here drew on CD4+ T cells sorted from PBMCs, taken 10 days after the yellow fever booster vaccination. These receptors were taken from a man younger than 30 who received the YFV17D yellow fever vaccine. The CDR3 runs from the conserved cysteine through the conserved F or W. A D gene is named only where the DNA matches it firmly. Clone size is not always given. Where it is, it says once, few, many or a class for expanded clones.

TRBJ2-1,-,few,TRBV5-6,TGTGCCAGCAGCCCCGGTCTAGCGAGCTCCTACAATGAGCAGTTCTTC,CASSPGLASSYNEQFF
TRBJ2-3,TRBD1,many,TRBV5-1,TGCGCCAGCAGTTCACAGGGGTCCACAGATACGCAGTATTTT,CASSSQGSTDTQYF
TRBJ2-1,TRBD2,-,TRBV20-1,TGCAGTGCTCCCGGTACTAGCGGGGGGACTTACAATGAGCAGTTCTTC,CSAPGTSGGTYNEQFF
TRBJ1-1,TRBD1,few,TRBV12-3/TRBV12-4,TGTGCCAGCAGACGCGACAGGGGCCGAATGAACACTGAAGCTTTCTTT,CASRRDRGRMNTEAFF
TRBJ2-7,-,many,TRBV7-2,TGTGCCAGCAGCTATTGGGGGAACGAGCAGTACTTC,CASSYWGNEQYF
TRBJ2-5,TRBD1,few,TRBV4-2,TGTGCCAGCAGCCCCGGACAGGGAAACATTGTGGGGACTCCGTACCAAGAGACCCAGTACTTC,CASSPGQGNIVGTPYQETQYF
TRBJ2-1,-,many,TRBV5-1,TGCGCCAGCAGCTTCTCAGGGGTCTCGGACAATGAGCAGTTCTTC,CASSFSGVSDNEQFF
TRBJ2-3,TRBD2,many,TRBV12-3/TRBV12-4,TGTGCCACCAGCGGGAAAACCACAGATACGCAGTATTTT,CATSGKTTDTQYF
TRBJ2-3,TRBD2,few,TRBV19,TGTGCCAGTAGCCCAACTAGCGGGGCTAGCACAGATACGCAGTATTTT,CASSPTSGASTDTQYF
TRBJ2-7,-,-,TRBV2,TGTGCCAGCAGTGCCCCCTACGAGCAGTACTTC,CASSAPYEQYF
TRBJ2-5,-,many,TRBV12-3/TRBV12-4,TGTGCCAGCAGCCGAGAAAGCCAAGAGACCCAGTACTTC,CASSRESQETQYF
TRBJ2-1,-,few,TRBV5-1,TGCGCCAGCAGCTTGTCCGGGCATGAGCAGTTCTTC,CASSLSGHEQFF
TRBJ2-1,-,-,TRBV12-3/TRBV12-4,TGTGCCAGCAGTTCGGTATCCGGGGGAAGGGATGAGCAGTTCTTC,CASSSVSGGRDEQFF
TRBJ1-4,TRBD1,few,TRBV6-5,TGTGCCAGCAGTTACGCAGGGGGCGCGGAAAAACTGTTTTTT,CASSYAGGAEKLFF
TRBJ2-7,-,many,TRBV2,TGTGCCAGCAGTGAGGGGAGGGGGCGCGAGCAGTACTTC,CASSEGRGREQYF
TRBJ1-1,-,many,TRBV6-5,TGTGCCAGCAGTTACGGGTGGGGTCCGTCGACTGAAGCTTTCTTT,CASSYGWGPSTEAFF
TRBJ2-5,TRBD2,many,TRBV20-1,TGCAGTGCTGGAGGACTAGCCCGAGAGACCCAGTACTTC,CSAGGLARETQYF
TRBJ2-4,-,-,TRBV6-5,TGTGCCAGCAGGCCTAACGGGGAAGCCAAAAACATTCAGTACTTC,CASRPNGEAKNIQYF
TRBJ1-6,TRBD1,-,TRBV5-1,TGCGCCAGCACCCTGACAGGGGATTCACCCCTCCACTTT,CASTLTGDSPLHF
TRBJ1-2,TRBD1,-,TRBV10-3,TGTGCCATCAGCGGTGAGGTCCAGGGGGCAAAAGGCTACACCTTC,CAISGEVQGAKGYTF
TRBJ1-5,TRBD1,many,TRBV6-5,TGTGCCAGCAGTTACAGGGGGACAGGTGGGCAGCCCCAGCATTTT,CASSYRGTGGQPQHF
TRBJ2-7,-,many,TRBV6-5,TGTGCCAGCAGTTACTCTGGGGGCTGGAACGAGCAGTACTTC,CASSYSGGWNEQYF
TRBJ2-3,-,-,TRBV7-3,TGTGCCAGCAGCCTGACTAGGGACACAGATACGCAGTATTTT,CASSLTRDTDTQYF
TRBJ1-1,-,-,TRBV18,TGTGCCAGCTCACCACTCCCAATGGCTTTCTTT,CASSPLPMAFF
TRBJ2-3,TRBD2,few,TRBV7-3,TGTGCCAGCTCTAGCGGGGGGCGCGTAGATACGCAGTATTTT,CASSSGGRVDTQYF
TRBJ2-1,-,many,TRBV7-9,TGTGCCAGCAGCTTAGGTCGAGCAGGGTACTACAATGAGCAGTTCTTC,CASSLGRAGYYNEQFF
TRBJ2-1,-,many,TRBV7-3,TGTGCCAGCAGCTTAACCTCCTTCAGATACAATGAGCAGTTCTTC,CASSLTSFRYNEQFF
TRBJ1-1,-,-,TRBV6-5,TGTGCCAGCAGTTACTCGGGGGGGCGTACTGAAGCTTTCTTT,CASSYSGGRTEAFF
TRBJ2-1,TRBD1,many,TRBV7-9,TGTGCCAGCAGGGGACAGGGGGTTGGTGAGCAGTTCTTC,CASRGQGVGEQFF
TRBJ2-5,TRBD2,many,TRBV7-2,TGTGCCAGCAGCTCAAGACTAGCGGGGGGCCCTGGAGAGACCCAGTACTTC,CASSSRLAGGPGETQYF
TRBJ2-1,-,many,TRBV30,TGTGCCTGGAGTGGTCTGCAGGTTTTCGGTGAGCAGTTCTTC,CAWSGLQVFGEQFF
TRBJ1-2,TRBD1,few,TRBV4-1,TGCGCCAGCAGCCAAACCCGCATGCAGGGGGCTTGGTATGGCTACACCTTC,CASSQTRMQGAWYGYTF
TRBJ1-1,-,many,TRBV10-3,TGTGCCACCGCAGGAGGGGTGCCCACTGAAGCTTTCTTT,CATAGGVPTEAFF
TRBJ2-3,-,many,TRBV7-8,TGTGCCAGCAGCTTAGCCGGGACTAGCACAGATACGCAGTATTTT,CASSLAGTSTDTQYF
TRBJ1-4,-,many,TRBV5-5,TGTGCCAGCAGCTTGACGGCAGGGATCTATGAAAAACTGTTTTTT,CASSLTAGIYEKLFF
TRBJ1-5,-,few,TRBV12-3/TRBV12-4,TGTGCCAGCAGTTTAGTGGGGTCCCAGCCCCAGCATTTT,CASSLVGSQPQHF
TRBJ1-1,-,-,TRBV5-1,TGCGCCAGCAGCTTGACGGGGTCCCCTGAAGCTTTCTTT,CASSLTGSPEAFF
TRBJ1-2,TRBD1,-,TRBV12-3/TRBV12-4,TGTGCCAGCAGTGGGACAGGGGGCAACTATGGCTACACCTTC,CASSGTGGNYGYTF
TRBJ2-1,-,few,TRBV5-1,TGCGCCAGCAGCTTGGAGGTCGGGTCCTACAATGAGCAGTTCTTC,CASSLEVGSYNEQFF
TRBJ2-5,TRBD2,few,TRBV3-1,TGTGCCAGCAGCCAAGCGGGGGGGCCAGAGACCCAGTACTTC,CASSQAGGPETQYF
TRBJ2-5,-,many,TRBV20-1,TGCAGTGCTCCTGGAGGGGGGGAGACCCAGTACTTC,CSAPGGGETQYF
TRBJ2-1,TRBD2,few,TRBV4-2,TGTGCCAGCAGCCGGGGACTAGCGGGGGGCGATGAGCAGTTCTTC,CASSRGLAGGDEQFF
TRBJ2-3,-,few,TRBV5-1,TGCGCCAGCAGCCCGGGGAACACAGATACGCAGTATTTT,CASSPGNTDTQYF
TRBJ1-4,-,many,TRBV5-1,TGCGCCAGCAGCCCCGAAGGTGTATTAAATGAAAAACTGTTTTTT,CASSPEGVLNEKLFF
TRBJ2-4,TRBD1,many,TRBV4-2,TGTGCCAGCAGCCAAGCCGAGACGGACAGGGGGCTTGCCAAAAACATTCAGTACTTC,CASSQAETDRGLAKNIQYF
TRBJ2-7,-,many,TRBV6-1,TGTGCCAGCAGTGAAGAAGTTCTCGGCCTCACCTACGAGCAGTACTTC,CASSEEVLGLTYEQYF
TRBJ2-5,-,many,TRBV5-1,TGCGCCAGCAGTCGTGACGAGGGCGAGACCCAGTACTTC,CASSRDEGETQYF
TRBJ2-2,-,-,TRBV4-3,TGCGCCAGCAGCCAAGCAGCGAGGAACACCGGGGAGCTGTTTTTT,CASSQAARNTGELFF
TRBJ2-2,TRBD1,-,TRBV19,TGTGCCAGTAAATCCCCCTTCAACAGGGGCAGGACCGGGGAGCTGTTTTTT,CASKSPFNRGRTGELFF